This T cell receptor (beta chain) stems from a study of cytomegalovirus exposure and HLA in healthy donors. PCR primers comprised 60 Vbeta and 13 Jbeta primers. The data were produced by immunoSEQ multiplex PCR, yet TCRdb's version contains in-frame clones alone and is incomplete. Among 95,000 to 110,000 clones listed, roughly 76% were seen once. Per germline, CDR1 LGHNA and CDR2 YSLEER. The V and J ends lost 0 bases and 1 base, in that order; junction bases with no gene match: 14. The CDR3 loop spans 19 amino acids. This sequence originates from a man aged 18 to 30 in good health and CMV-seronegative. The sequenced sample was PBMCs. The chain is built from TRBV4-3 and TRBJ1-2; 7 positions agree with TRBD1. CDR3: CASSQEGTGTASYNYGYTF. The DNA of the CDR3 is TGCGCCAGCAGCCAAGAGGGGACCGGGACAGCTTCCTATAACTATGGCTACACCTTC.